The entry below gives a single T cell receptor beta chain sequence along with its context. Its antigen is unknown. The data were obtained in a study of cytomegalovirus exposure and HLA in healthy donors. Findings and caveats of the study: V- and J-gene trimming in TCR beta was tied to a missense DCLRE1C variant by an analysis performed later.

The CDR3 spans 13 residues. Per germline, CDR1 MGHDK and CDR2 SYGVNS. V gave up 1 base and J gave up 3 bases, with 7 bases separating them. Primers: 60 Vbeta forward and 13 Jbeta reverse. Some clones are missing from TCRdb's copy, which holds only in-frame ones; the method was immunoSEQ multiplex PCR. This table has about 95,000 clones, around 84% appearing once. What was sequenced was PBMCs. The chain joins TRBV25-1 to TRBJ2-7; no clear D. The receptor was isolated from a woman in her thirties or forties in good health and CMV-seropositive. The chain's CDR3 is CASSEFGHYEQYF. CDR3 nucleotides: TGTGCCAGCAGTGAATTTGGGCACTACGAGCAGTACTTC.